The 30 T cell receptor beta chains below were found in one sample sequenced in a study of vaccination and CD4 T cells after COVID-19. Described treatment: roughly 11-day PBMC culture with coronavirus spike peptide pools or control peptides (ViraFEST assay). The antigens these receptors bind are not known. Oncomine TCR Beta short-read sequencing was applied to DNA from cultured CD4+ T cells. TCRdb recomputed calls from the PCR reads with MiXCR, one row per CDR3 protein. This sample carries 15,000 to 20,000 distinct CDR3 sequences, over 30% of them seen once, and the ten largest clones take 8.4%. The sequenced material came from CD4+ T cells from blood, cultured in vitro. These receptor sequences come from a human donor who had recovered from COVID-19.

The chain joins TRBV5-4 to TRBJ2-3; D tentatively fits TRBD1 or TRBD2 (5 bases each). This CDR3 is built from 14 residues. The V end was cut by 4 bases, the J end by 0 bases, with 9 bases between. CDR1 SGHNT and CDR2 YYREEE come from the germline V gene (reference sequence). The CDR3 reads CASSIWDSTDTQYF. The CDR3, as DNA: TGTGCCAGCAGCATCTGGGACAGCACAGATACGCAGTATTTT.

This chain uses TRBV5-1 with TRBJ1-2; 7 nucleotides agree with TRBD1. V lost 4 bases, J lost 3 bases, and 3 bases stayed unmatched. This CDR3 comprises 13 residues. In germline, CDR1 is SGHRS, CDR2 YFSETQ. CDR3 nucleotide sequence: TGCGCCAGCAGCCTTACAGGGGACTATGGCTACACCTTC. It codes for CASSLTGDYGYTF.

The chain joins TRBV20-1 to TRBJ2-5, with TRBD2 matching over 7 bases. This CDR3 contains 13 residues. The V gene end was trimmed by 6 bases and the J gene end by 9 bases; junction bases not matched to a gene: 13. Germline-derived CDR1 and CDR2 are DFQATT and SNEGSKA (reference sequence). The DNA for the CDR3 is TGCAGTGCCCCGGGACGGGGAGGGGAGTCCCAGTACTTC. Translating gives CSAPGRGGESQYF.

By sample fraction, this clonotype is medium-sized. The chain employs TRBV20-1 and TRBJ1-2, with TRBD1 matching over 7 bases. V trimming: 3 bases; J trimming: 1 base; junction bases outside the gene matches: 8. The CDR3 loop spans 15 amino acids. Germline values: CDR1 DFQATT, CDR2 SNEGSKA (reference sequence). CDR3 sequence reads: CSARVVAGGNYGYTF. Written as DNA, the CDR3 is TGCAGTGCTAGGGTCGTTGCAGGGGGTAACTATGGCTACACCTTC.

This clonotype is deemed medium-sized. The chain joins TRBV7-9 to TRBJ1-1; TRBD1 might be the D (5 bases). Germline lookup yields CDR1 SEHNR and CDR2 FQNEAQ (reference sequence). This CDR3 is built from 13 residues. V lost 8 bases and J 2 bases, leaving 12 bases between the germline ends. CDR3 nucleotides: TGTGCCAGCGTCGGGCAGGGAAACACTGAAGCTTTCTTT. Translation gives CASVGQGNTEAFF.

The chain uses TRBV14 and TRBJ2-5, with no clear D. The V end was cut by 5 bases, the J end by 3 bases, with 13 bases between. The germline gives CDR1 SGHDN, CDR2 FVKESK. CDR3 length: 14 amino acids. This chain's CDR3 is CASSVSNEEETQYF. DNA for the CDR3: TGTGCCAGCAGCGTAAGTAATGAAGAAGAGACCCAGTACTTC.

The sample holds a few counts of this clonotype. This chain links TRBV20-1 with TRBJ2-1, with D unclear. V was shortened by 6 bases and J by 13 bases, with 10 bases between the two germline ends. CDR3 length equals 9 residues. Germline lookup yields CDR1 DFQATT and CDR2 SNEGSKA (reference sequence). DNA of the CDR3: TGCAGTGCCCCTAAGGCCCAGTTCTTC. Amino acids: CSAPKAQFF.

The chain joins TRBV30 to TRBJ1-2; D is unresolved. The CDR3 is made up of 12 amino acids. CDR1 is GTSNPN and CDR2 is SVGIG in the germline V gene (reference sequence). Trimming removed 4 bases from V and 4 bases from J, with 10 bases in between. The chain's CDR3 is CAWNRVGYGYTF. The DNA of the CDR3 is TGTGCCTGGAACCGGGTAGGCTATGGCTACACCTTC.

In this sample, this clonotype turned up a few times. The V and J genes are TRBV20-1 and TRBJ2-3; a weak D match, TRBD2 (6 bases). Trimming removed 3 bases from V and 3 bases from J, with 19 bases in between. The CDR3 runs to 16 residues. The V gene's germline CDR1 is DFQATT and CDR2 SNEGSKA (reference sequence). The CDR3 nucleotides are TGCAGTGCTAGTACCGCCGAGCGGGCGATAACAGATACGCAGTATTTT. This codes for CSASTAERAITDTQYF.

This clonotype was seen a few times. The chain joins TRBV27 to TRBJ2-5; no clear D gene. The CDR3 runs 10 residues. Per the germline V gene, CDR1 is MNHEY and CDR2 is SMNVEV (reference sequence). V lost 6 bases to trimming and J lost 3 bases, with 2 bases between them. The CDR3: CASRKETQYF. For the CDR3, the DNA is TGTGCCAGCAGAAAAGAGACCCAGTACTTC.

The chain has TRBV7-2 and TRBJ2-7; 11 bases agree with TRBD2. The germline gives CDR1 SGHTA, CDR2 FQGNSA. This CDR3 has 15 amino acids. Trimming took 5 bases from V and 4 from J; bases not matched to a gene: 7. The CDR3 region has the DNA TGTGCCAGCAGCCGACTAGCGGGGACCGGTTACGAGCAGTACTTC. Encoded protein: CASSRLAGTGYEQYF.

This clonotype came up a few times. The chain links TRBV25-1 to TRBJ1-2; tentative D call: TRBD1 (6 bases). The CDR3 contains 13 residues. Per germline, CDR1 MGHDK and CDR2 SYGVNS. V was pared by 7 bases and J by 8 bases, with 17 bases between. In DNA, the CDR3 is TGTGCCAGCAATCAGGGGAGAGAAGGCGGCTACACCTTC. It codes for CASNQGREGGYTF.

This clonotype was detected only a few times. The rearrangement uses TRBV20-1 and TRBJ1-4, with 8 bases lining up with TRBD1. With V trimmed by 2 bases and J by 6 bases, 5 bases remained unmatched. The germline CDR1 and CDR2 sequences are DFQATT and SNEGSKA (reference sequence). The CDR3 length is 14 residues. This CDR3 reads CSARITGGDEKLFF. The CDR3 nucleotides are TGCAGTGCTAGAATTACAGGGGGTGATGAAAAACTGTTTTTT.

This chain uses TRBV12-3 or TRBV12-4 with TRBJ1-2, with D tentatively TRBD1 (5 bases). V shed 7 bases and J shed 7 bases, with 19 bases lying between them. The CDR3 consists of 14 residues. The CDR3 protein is CASTSRDPSFGYTF. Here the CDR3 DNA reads TGTGCCAGCACCTCCCGGGACCCGAGTTTTGGCTACACCTTC.

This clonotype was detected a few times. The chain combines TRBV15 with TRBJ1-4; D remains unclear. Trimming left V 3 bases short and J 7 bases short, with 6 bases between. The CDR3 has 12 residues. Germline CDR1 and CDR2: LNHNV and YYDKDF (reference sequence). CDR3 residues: CATSRGGEKLFF. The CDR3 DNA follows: TGTGCCACCAGCAGGGGAGGTGAAAAACTGTTTTTT.

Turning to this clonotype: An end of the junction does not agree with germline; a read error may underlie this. The CDR3 region is CASSLGPQGVYTEAFF. The CDR3, as DNA: TGCGCCAGCAGTTTGGGTCCTCAGGGGGTGTACACTGAAGCTTTCTTT. The V gene is TRBV5-1, the J gene TRBJ1-1; 7 positions agree with TRBD1. In germline, CDR1 is SGHRS, CDR2 YFSETQ. The CDR3 is 16 residues long.

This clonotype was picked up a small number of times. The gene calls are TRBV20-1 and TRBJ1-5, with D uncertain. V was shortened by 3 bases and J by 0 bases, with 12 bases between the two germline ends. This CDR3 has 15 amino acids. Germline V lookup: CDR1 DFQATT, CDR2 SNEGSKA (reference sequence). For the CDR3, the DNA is TGCAGTGCTAGCAAAGGTGGTTATAGCAATCAGCCCCAGCATTTT. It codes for CSASKGGYSNQPQHF.

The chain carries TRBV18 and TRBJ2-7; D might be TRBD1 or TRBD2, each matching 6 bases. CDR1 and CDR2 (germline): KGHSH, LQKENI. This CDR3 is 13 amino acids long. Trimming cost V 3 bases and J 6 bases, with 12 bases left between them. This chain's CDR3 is CASSPRGQGEQYF. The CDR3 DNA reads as TGTGCCAGCTCACCCCGGGGGCAGGGCGAGCAGTACTTC.

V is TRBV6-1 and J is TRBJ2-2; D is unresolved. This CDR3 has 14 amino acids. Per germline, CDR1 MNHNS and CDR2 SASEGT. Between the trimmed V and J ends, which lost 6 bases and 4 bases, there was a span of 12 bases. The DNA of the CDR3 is TGTGCCAGCAGCAAGACGCCGGGCACCGGGGAGCTGTTTTTT. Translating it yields CASSKTPGTGELFF.

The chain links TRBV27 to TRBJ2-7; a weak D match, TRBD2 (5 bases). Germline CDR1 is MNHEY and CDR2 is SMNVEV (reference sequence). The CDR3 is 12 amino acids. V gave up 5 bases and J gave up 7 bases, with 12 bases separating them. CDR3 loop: CASSTGRREQYF. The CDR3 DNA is TGTGCCAGCAGTACCGGACGGAGGGAGCAGTACTTC.

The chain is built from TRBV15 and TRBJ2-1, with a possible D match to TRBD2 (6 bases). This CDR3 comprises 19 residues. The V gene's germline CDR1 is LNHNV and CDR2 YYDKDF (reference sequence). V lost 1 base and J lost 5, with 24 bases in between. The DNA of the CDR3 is TGTGCCACCAGCAGAGGGGGCGGGGACTCCAACAGGACCAACAATGAGCAGTTCTTC. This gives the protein CATSRGGGDSNRTNNEQFF.

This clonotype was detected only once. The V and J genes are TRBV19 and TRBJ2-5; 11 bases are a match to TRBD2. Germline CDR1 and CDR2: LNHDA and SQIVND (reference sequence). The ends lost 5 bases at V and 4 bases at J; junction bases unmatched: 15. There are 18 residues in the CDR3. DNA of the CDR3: TGTGCCAGTAGTTTCGAGGCCCCAACTAGCGGGAGAGGAGAGACCCAGTACTTC. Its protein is CASSFEAPTSGRGETQYF.

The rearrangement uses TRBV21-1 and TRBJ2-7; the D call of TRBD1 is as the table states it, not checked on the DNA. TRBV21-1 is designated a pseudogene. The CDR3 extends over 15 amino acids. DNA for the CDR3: TGTGCCAGCACCACCGGGACAGGGGAATCCTACGAGCAGTACTTC. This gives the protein CASTTGTGESYEQYF.

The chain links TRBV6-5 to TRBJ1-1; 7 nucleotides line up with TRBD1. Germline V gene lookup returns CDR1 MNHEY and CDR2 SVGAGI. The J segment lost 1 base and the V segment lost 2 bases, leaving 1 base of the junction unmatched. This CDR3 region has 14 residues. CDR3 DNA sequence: TGTGCCAGCAGTTACAGGGGGCAGAACACTGAAGCTTTCTTT. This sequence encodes CASSYRGQNTEAFF.

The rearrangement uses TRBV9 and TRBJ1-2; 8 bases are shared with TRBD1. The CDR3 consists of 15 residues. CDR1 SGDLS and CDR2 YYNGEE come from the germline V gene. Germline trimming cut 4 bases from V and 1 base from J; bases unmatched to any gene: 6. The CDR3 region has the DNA TGTGCCAGCAGCTCGGGCAGGGGGCTTAACTATGGCTACACCTTC. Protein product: CASSSGRGLNYGYTF.

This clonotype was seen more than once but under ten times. The CDR3 loop is CASSGAGNTEAFF. The CDR3 DNA is TGTGCCAGTAGTGGGGCGGGGAACACTGAAGCTTTCTTT. This rearrangement joins TRBV19 to TRBJ1-1, with a possible D match to TRBD1 (5 bases). The CDR3 covers 13 residues. Trimming left V 5 bases short and J 1 base short, with 8 bases between. Per germline, CDR1 LNHDA and CDR2 SQIVND (reference sequence).

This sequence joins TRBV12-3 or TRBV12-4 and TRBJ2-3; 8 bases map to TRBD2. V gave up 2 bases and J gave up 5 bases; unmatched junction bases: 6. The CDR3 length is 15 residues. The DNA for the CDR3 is TGTGCCAGCAGTTTATCGGCAGCGGGAGAAGATACGCAGTATTTT. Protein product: CASSLSAAGEDTQYF.

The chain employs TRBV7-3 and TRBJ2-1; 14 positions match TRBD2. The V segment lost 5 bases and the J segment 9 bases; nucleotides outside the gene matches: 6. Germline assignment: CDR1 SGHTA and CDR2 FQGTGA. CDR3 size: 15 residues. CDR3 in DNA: TGTGCCAGCAGCCCCCGGACTAGCGGGAGGACTGAGCAGTTCTTC. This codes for CASSPRTSGRTEQFF.

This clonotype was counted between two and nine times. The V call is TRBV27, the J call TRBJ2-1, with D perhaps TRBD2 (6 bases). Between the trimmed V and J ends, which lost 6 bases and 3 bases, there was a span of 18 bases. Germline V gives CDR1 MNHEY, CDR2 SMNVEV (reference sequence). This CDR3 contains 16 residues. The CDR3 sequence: CASSFANSGYYNEQFF. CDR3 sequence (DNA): TGTGCCAGCAGCTTTGCGAATAGCGGCTACTACAATGAGCAGTTCTTC.

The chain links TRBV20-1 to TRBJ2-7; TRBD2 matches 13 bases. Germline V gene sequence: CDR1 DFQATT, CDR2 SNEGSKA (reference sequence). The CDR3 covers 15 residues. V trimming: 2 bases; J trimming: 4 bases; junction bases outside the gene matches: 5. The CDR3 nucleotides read TGCAGTGCTAGAACGGGACTAGCGGGACGATACGAGCAGTACTTC. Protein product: CSARTGLAGRYEQYF.